This TCR beta chain comes out of a study of T-cell reconstitution after alpha-beta-depleted transplantation in children. This clonotype showed up just a few times. The CDR3 length is 16 residues. Germline loops: CDR1 MNHEY, CDR2 SMNVEV (reference sequence). The V gene lost 6 bases and the J gene lost 0 bases, with 14 bases spanning the gap. The authors prepared the TCRbeta library with unique molecular identifiers. TCRdb independently ran MiXCR on the PCR reads; one entry per CDR3 protein. The sample has hundreds of thousands of distinct CDR3 sequences, 18% seen once. This TCR came from a human donor who donated a stem cell graft to a child with acute lymphoblastic leukemia. This material consisted of PBMCs from the stem cell graft donor, taken from the stem cell graft. The chain carries TRBV27 and TRBJ1-4; unclear D gene. The CDR3 loop reads CASSPEVRPTNEKLFF. Here the CDR3 DNA reads TGTGCCAGCAGCCCTGAGGTTAGGCCAACTAATGAAAAACTGTTTTTT. The variable domain in full, with the rest retrieved from reference TRBV27 and TRBJ1-4, is EAQVTQNPRYLITVTGKKLTVTCSQNMNHEYMSWYRQDPGLGLRQIYYSMNVEVTDKGDVPEGYKVSRKEKRNFPLILESPSPNQTSLYFCASSPEVRPTNEKLFFGSGTQLSVL.